This T cell receptor beta chain was sequenced during a study of graft-versus-host responses after intestinal transplantation. Study-level background: Uniformly, recipients were administered anti-thymocyte globulin induction with subsequent tacrolimus and steroids for around 3 years.

TCRdb keeps only in-frame clones here, not all; method: immunoSEQ multiplex PCR. The repertoire holds some 40,000 clones, with under 90% as singletons. The germline CDR1 and CDR2 sequences are SGHTA and FQGNSA. Trimming shortened V by 5 bases and J by 10 bases, and 14 bases separated the two germline ends. The CDR3 sequence is 12 residues long. The chain couples TRBV7-2 to TRBJ1-1; D is unresolved. This TCR was recovered from a human patient who received an intestinal transplant, so some T cells may come from the graft donor. Sequencing was performed on PBMCs, taken about nine months after transplant. CDR3 residues: CASSIPGPGAFF. For the CDR3, the DNA is TGTGCCAGCAGCATTCCGGGCCCGGGAGCTTTCTTT. Full variable domain (remainder filled in from reference TRBV7-2 and TRBJ1-1): GAGVSQSPSNKVTEKGKDVELRCDPISGHTALYWYRQSLGQGLEFLIYFQGNSAPDKSGLPSDRFSAERTGGSVSTLTIQRTQQEDSAVYLCASSIPGPGAFFGQGTRLTVV.